Listed below are T cell receptor beta chains from one sample, sequenced in a study of T cells in Graves' hyperthyroidism and ophthalmopathy. MiXCR, applied by TCRdb to the multiplex PCR reads, yields one record per CDR3 protein. Seen here are about 260,000 distinct CDR3 sequences, approximately 26% observed once, and the top ten hold more than 25%. Sequenced: blood. These receptors were obtained from a man in his forties with Graves' hyperthyroidism that later progressed to Graves' ophthalmopathy. The CDR3 runs from the conserved cysteine through the conserved F or W. The order of the fields is V gene, CDR3 length, D gene, CDR3 protein. The D gene is left open where the match is weak.

V: TRBV4-1; length: 17; D: NA; CDR3: CASSQGVPILSNQPQHF
V: TRBV11-2; length: 17; D: NA; CDR3: CASSLDRFALGAGELFF
V: TRBV19; length: 15; D: TRBD1; CDR3: CASNRTGCTNQPQHF
V: TRBV12-3/TRBV12-4; length: 15; D: NA; CDR3: CASSLGGAGNYGYTF
V: TRBV6-1; length: 15; D: TRBD1; CDR3: CASTWTGTNTGELFF
V: TRBV29-1; length: 12; D: NA; CDR3: CSVDLAIGTQYF
V: TRBV5-1; length: 16; D: NA; CDR3: CASSPFGGVGTGELFF
V: TRBV19; length: 14; D: NA; CDR3: CASTESRGSTEAFF
V: TRBV11-2; length: 17; D: NA; CDR3: CASSSIFGTLDGNTIYF
V: TRBV20-1; length: 14; D: TRBD2; CDR3: CSASGLAGVGEQYF
V: TRBV2; length: 13; D: NA; CDR3: CASSGRLDGELFF
V: TRBV6-2/TRBV6-3; length: 13; D: NA; CDR3: CASSSRVTETQYF
V: TRBV4-1; length: 15; D: NA; CDR3: CASSHYQIDEETQYF
V: TRBV29-1; length: 11; D: NA; CDR3: CSVPHGAEAFF
V: TRBV5-1; length: 13; D: NA; CDR3: CASSFGTEETQYF
V: TRBV5-6; length: 17; D: TRBD1; CDR3: CASSLNRGHLAKNIQYF
V: TRBV15; length: 15; D: NA; CDR3: CATSRDLSGQETQYF
V: TRBV30; length: 13; D: NA; CDR3: CAWKGTFTYEQYF
V: TRBV19; length: 14; D: NA; CDR3: CASSMVSAEETQYF
V: TRBV6-5; length: 14; D: NA; CDR3: CASSYAGTRETQYF
V: TRBV6-2/TRBV6-3; length: 13; D: NA; CDR3: CASSSSAYSFHTF
V: TRBV6-1; length: 14; D: NA; CDR3: CASTNPGRTTEAFF
V: TRBV28; length: 12; D: NA; CDR3: CASSFYNYEQYF
V: TRBV10-3; length: 13; D: NA; CDR3: CATRGSLGYEQYF
V: TRBV4-2; length: 17; D: TRBD1; CDR3: CASSASEGALAKNIQYF
V: TRBV27; length: 14; D: NA; CDR3: CASSLWGANYGYTF
V: TRBV20-1; length: 13; D: NA; CDR3: CSVTGEITGELFF
V: TRBV30; length: 12; D: NA; CDR3: CAWSRWDQPQHF
V: TRBV29-1; length: 15; D: NA; CDR3: CSVTNTGSSGNTIYF
V: TRBV30; length: 14; D: TRBD2; CDR3: CAWSVRLAGSEQYF
V: TRBV28; length: 14; D: NA; CDR3: CASSLWGNAETQYF
V: TRBV7-9; length: 12; D: NA; CDR3: CASEGRDTEAFF
V: TRBV12-3/TRBV12-4; length: 14; D: TRBD1; CDR3: CASSLSTGTGRAFF
V: TRBV18; length: 16; D: NA; CDR3: CASSPMGLELNTEAFF
V: TRBV3-1; length: 17; D: NA; CDR3: CASSQGQAGLVNTEAFF